The source of this T cell receptor beta chain is a study of blood T cell repertoires in COVID-19 (dated by TCRdb to the early 2020s). Background for the entire study: Collaborator samples came from the United States, Italy and Spain and covered acute and convalescent phases of COVID-19. The prospective study material was composed of cDNA or gDNA derived from T cells, B-cell-depleted T cells, or PBMCs. Subjects who had been exposed to COVID-19, were actively infected with it, or had recovered from it provided the deeply sampled blood TCRbeta repertoires that made up the dataset. The repertoires were released in a freely available public database meant as a resource for research on the immune response to SARS-CoV-2. The samples were drawn from two sources: the first 160 participants of the ongoing ImmuneRACE study, and 1,000 to 1,500 subjects contributed by 6 global collaborators. A de-identified subject ID, COVID-19 status, age in years and sex were almost always included in the sample metadata. HLA class I and class II types, where available, came from metadata supplied by the sample provider rather than from assay-based typing.

This clone was observed a few times. Its antigen has not been determined. Base-call qualities are not available, and no considerably larger clone is one nucleotide away. From V the trimming removes 4 bases and from J it removes 2 bases, while the gene matches leave 5 bases of the junction unaccounted for. Based on the germline V gene (reference sequence), the CDR1 and CDR2 sequences are SEHNR and FQNEAQ. The CDR3 contains 16 residues, cysteine and phenylalanine counted. Only CDR3 DNA remains: 48 bases, in frame from the first base. The immunoSEQ Assay, a bias-controlled multiplex PCR, was used to amplify TCRbeta CDR3 regions from genomic DNA. The published analysis was carried out like this. The number of nucleated cells in each sample was estimated from the amplification of reference gene primers within the assay. To quantify the absolute abundance of each unique TCRbeta CDR3 rearrangement, sequence reads were collapsed and filtered. For each sample, productive Simpson clonality was calculated by taking the square root of Simpson's diversity index across productive rearrangements. Held by TCRdb, this immuneACCESS table contains in-frame sequences only and omits some clones. Under half of the omission traces to an unresolved V gene where checked; the cause of the rest is unknown. Clone size and the V and J calls come from that table; the DNA yielded D and trimming. This sample holds about 220,000 clones; 65% to 90% were observed only once. In total, the top ten clones hold 2% to 2.5% of the sample.

The investigation overall reported the following: The amount of clinical and demographic metadata varied by source and participant and was provided uncurated.

Samples from volunteer blood donors who had recovered from COVID-19 were contributed by a second Seattle source. Each collaborating institution followed its own protocols to collect whole blood in K2EDTA tubes. For TCRbeta analysis, collaborators shipped samples as frozen whole blood, isolated PBMCs, or DNA extracted from either of those sample types. Rearrangement joined TRBV7-9 to TRBJ2-1; 10 junctional bases match TRBD2. Sequenced: peripheral blood. The receptor's source is a man aged 40-49 years who had recovered from COVID-19. The DNA is as follows: TGTGCCAGCAGCTCCAGCGGGAGGGGGACCTACAATGAGCAGTTCTTC. This codes for CASSSSGRGTYNEQFF.